Sequencing of this TCR beta chain was carried out in a study of blood T cell repertoires in COVID-19. The wider study: The analysed material was cDNA or gDNA that came from T cells, B-cell-depleted T cells, or PBMCs.

Study processing details: Using reference gene primer amplification, nucleated cell counts were estimated. Profiling relied on immunoSEQ multiplex PCR, and the TCRdb table lists in-frame clones only, not all of them. V, J and clone size were drawn from that table, and D and trimming were deduced from the DNA. The sample comprises 250,000 to 350,000 clones, around 89% of which are singletons, and roughly 4% rests with the top ten. This CDR3 contains 12 residues. Per the germline V gene, CDR1 is LNHDA and CDR2 is SQIVND (reference sequence). Trimming removed 5 bases at V and 5 bases at J, with 9 bases between.

What was sequenced was peripheral blood. This clonotype originated in a woman aged 45-60 years with active or convalescent COVID-19. The chain uses TRBV19 and TRBJ1-1; D unresolved. The CDR3 DNA is TGTGCCAGTAGTCTAGGACTTACTGAAGCTTTCTTT. Encoded protein: CASSLGLTEAFF.